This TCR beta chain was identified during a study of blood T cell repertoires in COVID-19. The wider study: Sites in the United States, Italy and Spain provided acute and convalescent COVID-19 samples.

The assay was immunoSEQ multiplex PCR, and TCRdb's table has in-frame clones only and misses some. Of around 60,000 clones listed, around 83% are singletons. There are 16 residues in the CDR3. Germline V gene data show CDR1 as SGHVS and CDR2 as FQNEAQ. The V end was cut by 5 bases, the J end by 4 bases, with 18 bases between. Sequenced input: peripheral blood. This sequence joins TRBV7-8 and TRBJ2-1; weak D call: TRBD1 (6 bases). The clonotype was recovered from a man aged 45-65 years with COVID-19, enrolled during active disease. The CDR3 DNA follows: TGTGCCAGCAGCACTAGAGGTCAGGGGACGTACAATGAGCAGTTCTTC. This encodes CASSTRGQGTYNEQFF.